The 14 T cell receptor beta chains reported below all come from one sample, sequenced in a study of blood T cell repertoires in COVID-19 (dated by TCRdb to 2019 to 2021). The library was built by means of the immunoSEQ multiplex PCR assay. Held by TCRdb, this immuneACCESS table contains in-frame sequences only and omits some clones. Under half of the omission traces to an unresolved V gene where checked; the cause of the rest is unknown. The sample contains around 200,000 clones, approximately 80% of them found a single time. The ten largest clones represent approximately 7.1% of the sample. The sequenced sample was peripheral blood. These receptors all stem from a human donor in a cohort sampled during active COVID-19.

V and J are TRBV6-5 and TRBJ2-3; 7 bases match TRBD2. Germline V lookup: CDR1 MNHEY, CDR2 SVGAGI. The CDR3 loop spans 14 amino acids. V gave up 2 bases and J gave up 2 bases; unmatched junction bases: 1. The DNA for the CDR3 is TGTGCCAGCAGTTACGGGGGGGACACAGATACGCAGTATTTT. It encodes CASSYGGDTDTQYF.

The rearrangement joins TRBV5-1 to TRBJ2-3, with 7 bases lining up with TRBD1. The J segment lost 5 bases and the V segment lost 0 bases, leaving 6 bases of the junction unmatched. The CDR3 totals 15 residues. Germline loops: CDR1 SGHRS, CDR2 YFSETQ. CDR3 sequence reads: CASSLGQGVGDTQYF. CDR3 nucleotides: TGCGCCAGCAGCTTGGGTCAGGGGGTAGGAGATACGCAGTATTTT.

The chain is built from TRBV21-1 and TRBJ2-7; TRBD1, as called in the table, went unchecked against the DNA. TRBV21-1 is a listed pseudogene. The CDR3 has 23 amino acids. As DNA, the CDR3 is TGTGCCAGCAGCTCCCCAGGGGAGTCGAGACGGACAGGGCAATCGTTTCGATACTACGAGCAGTACTTC. It codes for CASSSPGESRRTGQSFRYYEQYF.

A word on this clone: Its ends do not fully match the called genes, so a read error is possible. This chain uses TRBV6-6 with TRBJ2-5; D may be TRBD2 (5 bases). CDR1 and CDR2 (germline): MNHNY, SVGAGI (reference sequence). The CDR3 totals 14 residues. CDR3 in amino acids: CASSGSGGQGTQYF. Here the CDR3 DNA reads TGTGCCAGCAGTGGAAGCGGAGGTCAAGGGACCCAGTACTTC.

The chain joins TRBV20-1 to TRBJ1-5; 8 positions match TRBD1. The CDR3 runs 15 residues. Trimming removed 3 bases from V and 5 bases from J; junction bases left unmatched: 9. CDR1 DFQATT and CDR2 SNEGSKA come from the germline V gene (reference sequence). CDR3 amino acids: CSASPGGQGDQPQHF. CDR3 sequence (DNA): TGCAGTGCTAGTCCGGGCGGACAGGGTGATCAGCCCCAGCATTTT.

The chain combines TRBV5-1 with TRBJ1-2; D is uncertain. Trimming shortened V by 0 bases and J by 1 base, and 13 bases separated the two germline ends. This CDR3 is built from 16 residues. CDR1 and CDR2 from the germline V gene are SGHRS and YFSETQ. The CDR3 DNA reads as TGCGCCAGCAGCTTGGGATCGGGGATTATTAACTATGGCTACACCTTC. It encodes CASSLGSGIINYGYTF.

The J gene is TRBJ1-1, the V gene TRBV4-1, with no clear D. Germline-derived CDR1 and CDR2 are MGHRA and YSYEKL. CDR3 length: 14 amino acids. Trimming took 0 bases from V and 10 from J, leaving 15 bases between them. The CDR3 spells CASSQDFLASGAFF. CDR3 bases: TGCGCCAGCAGCCAAGATTTTCTGGCGTCGGGAGCTTTCTTT.

The V call is TRBV6-6, the J call TRBJ2-7; the D gene is possibly TRBD1 (5 bases). Germline assignment: CDR1 MNHNY and CDR2 SVGAGI (reference sequence). The length of the CDR3 is 16 residues. Trimming removed 2 bases at V and 0 bases at J, with 14 bases between. This chain's CDR3 is CASSYEDRQISYEQYF. The DNA of the CDR3 is TGTGCCAGCAGTTACGAGGACCGACAGATCTCCTACGAGCAGTACTTC.

This chain uses TRBV2 with TRBJ1-1, with 9 bases fitting TRBD1. The ends lost 6 bases at V and 8 bases at J; junction bases unmatched: 4. The CDR3 has 12 amino acids. The V gene's germline CDR1 is SNHLY and CDR2 FYNNEI. CDR3 nucleotide sequence: TGTGCCAGCAGCGCAACAGGGGGCGAAGCTTTCTTT. Protein product: CASSATGGEAFF.

The V gene is TRBV7-6, the J gene TRBJ2-7, with 8 bases matching TRBD1. Per the germline V gene, CDR1 is SGHVS and CDR2 is FNYEAQ. Trimming at V came to 3 bases and at J to 4 bases, leaving 5 bases not matched to a gene. There are 14 residues in the CDR3. The CDR3 region has the DNA TGTGCCAGCAGCTTGTCGGACAGGGTATACGAGCAGTACTTC. This sequence encodes CASSLSDRVYEQYF.

V is TRBV5-5 and J is TRBJ1-5; 7 positions match TRBD1. Germline V CDR1 and CDR2: SGHKS, YYEKEE (reference sequence). The trim removed 4 bases at V and 0 bases at J, leaving 13 bases unmatched. This CDR3 is 18 amino acids long. The CDR3 loop reads CASSRLMRQGNSNQPQHF. The DNA of the CDR3 is TGTGCCAGCAGCCGACTAATGAGACAGGGAAATAGCAATCAGCCCCAGCATTTT.

The chain links TRBV5-4 to TRBJ1-1; D call uncertain. Per the germline V gene, CDR1 is SGHNT and CDR2 is YYREEE (reference sequence). The CDR3 contains 16 residues. Trimming left V 4 bases short and J 1 base short, with 17 bases between. CDR3 protein: CASSRFSRDWNTEAFF. CDR3 DNA sequence: TGTGCCAGCAGCCGATTTAGTAGAGACTGGAACACTGAAGCTTTCTTT.

The V and J genes are TRBV2 and TRBJ2-1; 12 bases are a match to TRBD2. The CDR3 is made up of 16 amino acids. V shed 2 bases, J shed 1 base, and the junction held 0 bases outside the gene matches. From germline, CDR1 is SNHLY and CDR2 FYNNEI. The chain's CDR3 is CASSELAGGSYNEQFF. CDR3 DNA sequence: TGTGCCAGCAGTGAACTAGCGGGGGGGTCCTACAATGAGCAGTTCTTC.

The V gene is TRBV5-1, the J gene TRBJ1-6, with D unresolved. CDR3 length: 16 amino acids. The germline V gene encodes CDR1 SGHRS and CDR2 YFSETQ. Between the trimmed V and J ends, which lost 1 base and 7 bases, there was a span of 15 bases. Here the CDR3 DNA reads TGCGCCAGCAGCTTGCGACAATCGGGGTCCAATTCACCCCTCCACTTT. Translation gives CASSLRQSGSNSPLHF.